Described below is a single T cell receptor beta chain sequence and its context. As yet, its antigen is unknown. This record comes from a study of T cell clonotyping in hematopoietic cell transplantation. Study-wide results and limits: Higher Inverse Simpson Index values in graft donor and pretransplant recipient predicted broader posttransplant TCR diversity. Recipient TCR diversity dropped after transplant; expanded clonotypes rose from day 30 to 180.

The V and J ends lost 5 bases and 11 bases respectively, with 21 bases between them. The CDR3 is 14 residues long. Germline-derived CDR1 and CDR2 are MNHEY and SVGAGI. Specified time point: recipient sample about 28 days before transplant, after cytoreduction. Recipient blood drawn about 28 days pretransplant and days 30, 100, 180 after. Here immunoSEQ multiplex PCR was the method, and the copy in TCRdb shows in-frame clones only, minus some. The table has tens of thousands of clones, about nine tenths seen once; the top ten hold 5.9%. The starting material was peripheral blood mononuclear cells, obtained before stem cell transplant. This TCR was sampled from a man aged 60 to 69 with biphenotypic leukemia. Some clones in this sample may be carry-over from other donors' samples. The rearrangement joins TRBV6-5 to TRBJ1-1; the D is unclear. The CDR3 here is CASSPWREGLLAFF. The CDR3 DNA is TGTGCCAGCAGTCCTTGGAGGGAAGGGCTTTTGGCTTTCTTT.